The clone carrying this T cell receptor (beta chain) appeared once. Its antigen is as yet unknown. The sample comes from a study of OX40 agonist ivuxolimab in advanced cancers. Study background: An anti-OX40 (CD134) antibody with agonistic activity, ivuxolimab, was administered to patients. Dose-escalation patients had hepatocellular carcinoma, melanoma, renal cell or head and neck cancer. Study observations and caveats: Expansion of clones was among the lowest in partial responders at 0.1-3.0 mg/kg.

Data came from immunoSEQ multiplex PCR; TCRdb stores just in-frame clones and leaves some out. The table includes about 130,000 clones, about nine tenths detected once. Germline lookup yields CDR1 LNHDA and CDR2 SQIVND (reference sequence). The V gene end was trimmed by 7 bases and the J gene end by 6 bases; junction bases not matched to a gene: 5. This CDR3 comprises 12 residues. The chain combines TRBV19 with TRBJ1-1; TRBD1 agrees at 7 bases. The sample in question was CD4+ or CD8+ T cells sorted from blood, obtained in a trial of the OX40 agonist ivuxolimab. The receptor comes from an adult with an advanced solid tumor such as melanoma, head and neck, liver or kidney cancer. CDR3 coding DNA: TGTGCCAGTACCCTCGGGACAGCTGAAGCTTTCTTT. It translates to CASTLGTAEAFF. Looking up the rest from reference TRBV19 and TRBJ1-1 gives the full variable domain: DGGITQSPKYLFRKEGQNVTLSCEQNLNHDAMYWYRQDPGQGLRLIYYSQIVNDFQKGDIAEGYSVSREKKESFPLTVTSAQKNPTAFYLCASTLGTAEAFFGQGTRLTVV.